A selection of T cell receptor beta chains follows, all from one sample in a study of monozygotic twins with cystic fibrosis. Assay used: immunoSEQ multiplex PCR; TCRdb lists only in-frame clones, some missing. The table includes tens of thousands of clones, under 95% detected once. The sequenced sample consisted of blood. The receptors come from a boy between 2 and 10 years old with cystic fibrosis. Both conserved end residues are part of each CDR3.

V gene	J gene	CDR3 protein
TRBV7-2	TRBJ1-2	CASRNTGEYGYTF
TRBV7-8	TRBJ1-4	CASRPTRTDGEKLFF
TRBV18	TRBJ1-5	CASSPQGNQPQHF
TRBV7-8	TRBJ1-2	CASHDGNYGYTF
TRBV19	TRBJ1-2	CASSMGTDRTNYGYTF
TRBV11-2	TRBJ2-7	CASSFQGRASHEQYF
TRBV6-6	TRBJ2-7	CASSPPGGDYEQYF
TRBV5-1	TRBJ2-4	CASSLGPPENIQYF
TRBV6-5	TRBJ1-5	CASTAGNNQPQHF
TRBV6-5	TRBJ1-1	CASSTTSVGSAFF
TRBV27	TRBJ2-7	CASSPGGSYEQYF
TRBV5-1	TRBJ1-4	CASSLGTRNEKLFF
TRBV25-1	TRBJ1-1	CATRDKINTEAFF
TRBV4-3	TRBJ2-5	CASSQDLRSGGVQETQYF
TRBV13	TRBJ2-7	CASSLSYLASDEQYF
TRBV6-1	TRBJ2-1	CASSDYRDPYNEQFF